The TCR beta chain under discussion was sequenced for a study of blood T cell repertoires in COVID-19. Study context: Material from acute and convalescent COVID-19 was sourced from the United States, Italy and Spain. Sample material is recorded as cDNA or gDNA derived from T cells, B-cell-depleted T cells, or PBMCs.

V lost 7 bases to trimming and J lost 3 bases; unmatched junction nucleotides: 8. CDR3 length equals 16 residues. The germline V gene has CDR1 MNHEY and CDR2 SMNVEV (reference sequence). Enrolled during active infection, Seattle patients were then followed longitudinally. Original handling: The assay estimated nucleated cells by amplifying reference gene primers. TCRdb's table, derived via immunoSEQ multiplex PCR, lists solely in-frame clones and lacks some. The V and J calls and the clone size are those of that table, but D and trimming were determined from the DNA. This sample carries over 100,000 clones, around 86% of them seen once, and the ten largest clones take over 10%.

The TCR was taken from a woman in her 70s with COVID-19, enrolled during active disease. What was sequenced was peripheral blood. The chain carries TRBV27 and TRBJ2-2, with TRBD2 matching over 10 bases. CDR3 in amino acids: CASKFLAGAHTGELFF. In DNA form, the CDR3 reads TGTGCCAGCAAGTTTCTAGCGGGGGCCCACACCGGGGAGCTGTTTTTT.